This T cell receptor beta chain was recorded in a study of cytomegalovirus exposure and HLA in healthy donors. Overall study context: In a later analysis, it was reported that the 120 or so validation repertoires had been produced on the same platform as the roughly 700 repertoires belonging to the first cohort.

Clones were read by immunoSEQ multiplex PCR, and TCRdb kept only the in-frame ones, dropping some. The sample contains some 190,000 clones, around nine tenths of which appear only once. The CDR3 totals 14 residues. Germline V gene lookup returns CDR1 SGHRS and CDR2 YFSETQ. V lost 0 bases to trimming and J lost 5 bases, with 11 bases between them. This chain joins TRBV5-1 and TRBJ2-5, with D uncertain. Sequencing used PBMCs. This TCR was recovered from a man younger than 40 in good health and CMV-seropositive. The CDR3 bases are TGCGCCAGCAGCTTGGCCGTGGGTGGGGAGACCCAGTACTTC. Its translation: CASSLAVGGETQYF.